This is a list of T cell receptor beta chains from one sample in a study of T cell changes during pregnancy in multiple sclerosis. TCRdb's table, derived via immunoSEQ multiplex PCR, lists solely in-frame clones and lacks some. The profile shows under 65,000 clones, 92% of them singletons. Sequencing used CD4+ T cells from peripheral blood mononuclear cells, obtained after pregnancy. Source of these receptors: a female donor with multiple sclerosis, enrolled in a pregnancy study. CDR3s include the opening cysteine and the closing phenylalanine or tryptophan. The order of the fields is V gene, clone size, J gene, D gene, CDR3 DNA, CDR3 protein. A D gene is named only where the DNA matches it firmly. Only part of the rows carry a size: once, few, many, or a class if the clone is expanded.

v_gene: TRBV29-1; abundance: once; j_gene: TRBJ1-2; d_gene: -; CDR3nt: TGCAGCGTTGAAGGCAGGGCTAGAGATGGCTACACCTTC; CDR3aa: CSVEGRARDGYTF
v_gene: TRBV2; abundance: -; j_gene: TRBJ1-4; d_gene: -; CDR3nt: TGTGCCAGCAGTGAGGGGGCCTTTAATGAAAAACTGTTTTTT; CDR3aa: CASSEGAFNEKLFF
v_gene: TRBV19; abundance: few; j_gene: TRBJ1-6; d_gene: TRBD1; CDR3nt: TGTGCCAGTACTGCGACGGGGGACAGAACACCCCTCCACTTT; CDR3aa: CASTATGDRTPLHF
v_gene: TRBV6-5; abundance: -; j_gene: TRBJ2-7; d_gene: -; CDR3nt: TGTGCCAGCAGCCCAGGATCCCCCCTGCTCTACGAGCAGTACTTC; CDR3aa: CASSPGSPLLYEQYF
v_gene: TRBV6-5; abundance: -; j_gene: TRBJ1-2; d_gene: TRBD1; CDR3nt: TGTGCCAGCAGTAGACAGGGACAGCTCTTAGAGGGCTACACCTTC; CDR3aa: CASSRQGQLLEGYTF
v_gene: TRBV9; abundance: -; j_gene: TRBJ1-6; d_gene: -; CDR3nt: TGTGCCAGCAGCGTAGGCGGGGGAGGGATTAGCTCCTATAATTCACCCCTCCACTTT; CDR3aa: CASSVGGGGISSYNSPLHF
v_gene: TRBV4-3; abundance: -; j_gene: TRBJ2-1; d_gene: TRBD1; CDR3nt: TGCGCCAGCAGCACCGGACAGGGATTTCAGGATGAGCAGTTCTTC; CDR3aa: CASSTGQGFQDEQFF
v_gene: TRBV4-3; abundance: -; j_gene: TRBJ1-2; d_gene: -; CDR3nt: TGCGCCAGCAGCCAAGATCAGAAGATTAGCAACTATGGCTACACCTTC; CDR3aa: CASSQDQKISNYGYTF
v_gene: TRBV19; abundance: -; j_gene: TRBJ2-7; d_gene: -; CDR3nt: TGTGCCAGTAGTGTCGTGGCCTTTTCCTACGAGCAGTACTTC; CDR3aa: CASSVVAFSYEQYF
v_gene: TRBV29-1; abundance: -; j_gene: TRBJ2-1; d_gene: -; CDR3nt: TGCAGCGTTGCCGGGACAACCTGGAGCAATGAGCAGTTCTTC; CDR3aa: CSVAGTTWSNEQFF
v_gene: TRBV10-2; abundance: -; j_gene: TRBJ1-6; d_gene: TRBD1; CDR3nt: TGCGCCAGCAGTGAGTCGGGGACAGCCGATAATTCACCCCTCCACTTT; CDR3aa: CASSESGTADNSPLHF
v_gene: TRBV4-3; abundance: -; j_gene: TRBJ2-3; d_gene: -; CDR3nt: TGCGCCAGCAGCCAGGACTTGACTAGCACAGATACGCAGTATTTT; CDR3aa: CASSQDLTSTDTQYF
v_gene: TRBV4-2; abundance: -; j_gene: TRBJ2-3; d_gene: TRBD2; CDR3nt: TGTGCCAGCAGCCAAGTGGTAGCGGGGGGAACAGATACGCAGTATTTT; CDR3aa: CASSQVVAGGTDTQYF
v_gene: TRBV16; abundance: -; j_gene: TRBJ2-1; d_gene: -; CDR3nt: TGTGCCAGCAGCCAATCCGCAGGGGTAGATGAGCAGTTCTTC; CDR3aa: CASSQSAGVDEQFF
v_gene: TRBV19; abundance: -; j_gene: TRBJ1-2; d_gene: TRBD1; CDR3nt: TGTGCCAGCCGACAGGGGAACTATGGCTACACCTTC; CDR3aa: CASRQGNYGYTF
v_gene: TRBV19; abundance: -; j_gene: TRBJ1-5; d_gene: -; CDR3nt: TGTGCCAGTAGTCCCAAGACAGGACCTAGCAATCAGCCCCAGCATTTT; CDR3aa: CASSPKTGPSNQPQHF
v_gene: TRBV27; abundance: -; j_gene: TRBJ1-2; d_gene: -; CDR3nt: TGTGCCAGCAGTTTAACGGCGGGGGGGTATGGCTACACCTTC; CDR3aa: CASSLTAGGYGYTF
v_gene: TRBV2; abundance: -; j_gene: TRBJ2-3; d_gene: TRBD1; CDR3nt: TGTGCCAGCACACGTGTACCGGGACAGGAGACAGATACGCAGTATTTT; CDR3aa: CASTRVPGQETDTQYF
v_gene: TRBV7-3; abundance: -; j_gene: TRBJ2-3; d_gene: TRBD2; CDR3nt: TGTGCCAGCAGCCCGGGACTAGCTTACACAGATACGCAGTATTTT; CDR3aa: CASSPGLAYTDTQYF
v_gene: TRBV7-2; abundance: -; j_gene: TRBJ2-7; d_gene: -; CDR3nt: TGTGCCAGCACCCTTGGGGGGGGCCTCCCCTACGAGCAGTACTTC; CDR3aa: CASTLGGGLPYEQYF
v_gene: TRBV10-2; abundance: -; j_gene: TRBJ1-4; d_gene: TRBD1; CDR3nt: TGCGCCAGCAGTGAGGGGGGGACAGGGACCGAAAAACTGTTTTTT; CDR3aa: CASSEGGTGTEKLFF
v_gene: TRBV9; abundance: -; j_gene: TRBJ1-1; d_gene: -; CDR3nt: TGTGCCAGCAGCGTAGTGGGGGGACTTGAAGCTTTCTTT; CDR3aa: CASSVVGGLEAFF
v_gene: TRBV19; abundance: -; j_gene: TRBJ1-1; d_gene: -; CDR3nt: TGTGCCAGTAGCCCAGGGCTTGGAGCTTTCTTT; CDR3aa: CASSPGLGAFF
v_gene: TRBV6-5; abundance: -; j_gene: TRBJ2-5; d_gene: -; CDR3nt: TGTGCCAGCAGTTACTCAACAGGGTCTTCTGGGACCCAGTACTTC; CDR3aa: CASSYSTGSSGTQYF
v_gene: TRBV19; abundance: -; j_gene: TRBJ1-1; d_gene: TRBD1; CDR3nt: TGTGCCAGTAGTAAGGGGACAGGGTCGGGTACTGAAGCTTTCTTT; CDR3aa: CASSKGTGSGTEAFF
v_gene: TRBV19; abundance: -; j_gene: TRBJ1-1; d_gene: -; CDR3nt: TGTGCCACCATACGTCGGGGGGGGCGTATGAACACTGAAGCTTTCTTT; CDR3aa: CATIRRGGRMNTEAFF
v_gene: TRBV7-7; abundance: -; j_gene: TRBJ2-5; d_gene: TRBD1; CDR3nt: TGTGCCAGCAGCACCGGGACAGTCGAGACCCAGTACTTC; CDR3aa: CASSTGTVETQYF
v_gene: TRBV9; abundance: -; j_gene: TRBJ2-7; d_gene: TRBD1; CDR3nt: TGTGCCAGCAGCCCACGGACAGGGAGCTCCTACGAGCAGTACTTC; CDR3aa: CASSPRTGSSYEQYF
v_gene: TRBV5-6; abundance: -; j_gene: TRBJ1-5; d_gene: TRBD1; CDR3nt: TGTGCCAGCAGCTTGATGCAGGGGGCGAATCAGCCCCAGCATTTT; CDR3aa: CASSLMQGANQPQHF
v_gene: TRBV4-1; abundance: -; j_gene: TRBJ1-5; d_gene: TRBD1; CDR3nt: TGCGCCAGCAGCCAAGTTACACACGACAGGGTTAATCAGCCCCAGCATTTT; CDR3aa: CASSQVTHDRVNQPQHF
v_gene: TRBV6-5; abundance: -; j_gene: TRBJ2-2; d_gene: TRBD2; CDR3nt: TGTGCCAGCACTGCCCGGGGACTAGCGGGGGGGGAGCTGTTTTTT; CDR3aa: CASTARGLAGGELFF
v_gene: TRBV10-3; abundance: once; j_gene: TRBJ2-2; d_gene: TRBD1; CDR3nt: TGTGCCATCAGTGACGGTCGGACAGGGAACACCGGGGAGCTGTTTTTT; CDR3aa: CAISDGRTGNTGELFF
v_gene: TRBV4-3; abundance: once; j_gene: TRBJ2-1; d_gene: TRBD2; CDR3nt: TGCGCCAGCAGCCAAGATTTGTCGGAGCGGGGTAGGTTCTTC; CDR3aa: CASSQDLSERGRFF
v_gene: TRBV7-2; abundance: -; j_gene: TRBJ2-1; d_gene: -; CDR3nt: TGTGCCAGCAGCCCCGGCGGGGTACACTCCTACAATGAGCAGTTCTTC; CDR3aa: CASSPGGVHSYNEQFF
v_gene: TRBV19; abundance: -; j_gene: TRBJ1-2; d_gene: -; CDR3nt: TGTGCCAGTAGCTCTGGGCTCTATGGCTACACCTTC; CDR3aa: CASSSGLYGYTF
v_gene: TRBV27; abundance: -; j_gene: TRBJ2-5; d_gene: TRBD1; CDR3nt: TGTGCCAGCAGTTGGGGACAGCGACAAGGGGAGACCCAGTACTTC; CDR3aa: CASSWGQRQGETQYF
v_gene: TRBV18; abundance: -; j_gene: TRBJ2-5; d_gene: TRBD1; CDR3nt: TGTGCCAGCTCACCCTCCGATGGACAGGGCCAAGAGACCCAGTACTTC; CDR3aa: CASSPSDGQGQETQYF
v_gene: TRBV6-5; abundance: once; j_gene: TRBJ2-1; d_gene: TRBD2; CDR3nt: TGTGCCAGCAGTTACTCACCGGGGGGGCCCTCCAATGAGCAGTTCTTC; CDR3aa: CASSYSPGGPSNEQFF
v_gene: TRBV25-1; abundance: few; j_gene: TRBJ2-1; d_gene: TRBD1; CDR3nt: TGTGCCAGCAGTTCCTCAGACAGGGGTTGGGACAATGAGCAGTTCTTC; CDR3aa: CASSSSDRGWDNEQFF
v_gene: TRBV29-1; abundance: -; j_gene: TRBJ2-2; d_gene: -; CDR3nt: TGCAGCGTTGAGCAGGACATCGGTCCCGGGGAGCTGTTTTTT; CDR3aa: CSVEQDIGPGELFF
v_gene: TRBV6-1; abundance: -; j_gene: TRBJ2-7; d_gene: TRBD1; CDR3nt: TGTGCCAGCAGCTCTAGGGACAGGGGCGACGAGCAGTACTTC; CDR3aa: CASSSRDRGDEQYF
v_gene: TRBV9; abundance: -; j_gene: TRBJ2-1; d_gene: TRBD2; CDR3nt: TGTGCCAGCAGCGGTACTAGCGGCTCCTACAATGAGCAGTTCTTC; CDR3aa: CASSGTSGSYNEQFF
v_gene: TRBV19; abundance: -; j_gene: TRBJ1-1; d_gene: -; CDR3nt: TGTGCCAGTAGTTTGGGCCTCGGACTTGCGTACACTGAAGCTTTCTTT; CDR3aa: CASSLGLGLAYTEAFF
v_gene: TRBV10-3; abundance: -; j_gene: TRBJ1-5; d_gene: -; CDR3nt: TGTGCCATCAGAGATCAGGGTTTTCAGCCCCAGCATTTT; CDR3aa: CAIRDQGFQPQHF
v_gene: TRBV9; abundance: -; j_gene: TRBJ2-5; d_gene: TRBD2; CDR3nt: TGTGCCAGCAGCGTAGCAGGTTCTAGCGGGGGGGCAGAGACCCAGTACTTC; CDR3aa: CASSVAGSSGGAETQYF
v_gene: TRBV6-1; abundance: -; j_gene: TRBJ1-5; d_gene: -; CDR3nt: TGTGCCAGCAGTGAAGGTGGGAGGGGTTGGGATGGCAATCAGCCCCAGCATTTT; CDR3aa: CASSEGGRGWDGNQPQHF
v_gene: TRBV5-1; abundance: once; j_gene: TRBJ1-2; d_gene: -; CDR3nt: TGCGCCAGCAGCTCACAGGGTCCCTCTAACTATGGCTACACCTTC; CDR3aa: CASSSQGPSNYGYTF
v_gene: TRBV2; abundance: -; j_gene: TRBJ1-6; d_gene: -; CDR3nt: TGTGCCAGCAGTGAAGCGTTTAGCACTTCACCCCTCCACTTT; CDR3aa: CASSEAFSTSPLHF
v_gene: TRBV18; abundance: -; j_gene: TRBJ2-3; d_gene: -; CDR3nt: TGTGCCAGCTCACTCGGGATGTTGGAAGATACGCAGTATTTT; CDR3aa: CASSLGMLEDTQYF
v_gene: TRBV10-3; abundance: -; j_gene: TRBJ2-1; d_gene: TRBD1; CDR3nt: TGTGCCATCAGCCCCCGACAGGGTTCGATGGGGCTACGAGGGGACAATGAGCAGTTCTTC; CDR3aa: CAISPRQGSMGLRGDNEQFF
v_gene: TRBV7-2; abundance: -; j_gene: TRBJ1-1; d_gene: -; CDR3nt: TGTGCCAGCAGCTTATCAGGAGGGGAAGCTTTCTTT; CDR3aa: CASSLSGGEAFF
v_gene: TRBV19; abundance: -; j_gene: TRBJ2-5; d_gene: TRBD2; CDR3nt: TGTGCCAGTAGTATCGCCGGGAGCGGACAGACTAGCGGGGGGGCCTGGGAGACCCAGTACTTC; CDR3aa: CASSIAGSGQTSGGAWETQYF
v_gene: TRBV4-3; abundance: -; j_gene: TRBJ2-3; d_gene: -; CDR3nt: TGCGCCAGCAGCGAGGAAAATACGCAGTATTTT; CDR3aa: CASSEENTQYF
v_gene: TRBV9; abundance: -; j_gene: TRBJ2-2; d_gene: -; CDR3nt: TGTGCCAGCAGCGTTAGGGAGGCCGGGGAGCTGTTTTTT; CDR3aa: CASSVREAGELFF
v_gene: TRBV27; abundance: -; j_gene: TRBJ1-4; d_gene: -; CDR3nt: TGTGCCAGCAGTTTCCGCAGGGGCAGGGGAAAAACTGTTTTT; CDR3aa: CASSFRRGRGKTVF
v_gene: TRBV30; abundance: -; j_gene: TRBJ1-3; d_gene: TRBD1; CDR3nt: TGTGCCTGGAGTGGACAGGGGGCGTTTGGAAACACCATATATTTT; CDR3aa: CAWSGQGAFGNTIYF
v_gene: TRBV5-4; abundance: -; j_gene: TRBJ1-2; d_gene: -; CDR3nt: TGTGCCAGCAGCTTGGACAGCTTCTATGGCTACACCTTC; CDR3aa: CASSLDSFYGYTF
v_gene: TRBV10-1; abundance: -; j_gene: TRBJ2-7; d_gene: TRBD1; CDR3nt: TGCGCCAGTTCCGGGACAGGGGTATCCTACGAGCAGTACTTC; CDR3aa: CASSGTGVSYEQYF
v_gene: TRBV7-3; abundance: -; j_gene: TRBJ2-1; d_gene: -; CDR3nt: TGTGCCAGCAGCGCCAACAGGGCGACCTACAATGAGCAGTTCTTC; CDR3aa: CASSANRATYNEQFF